The 23 T cell receptor beta chains listed next were all sequenced from one sample in a study of T cells in Graves' hyperthyroidism and ophthalmopathy. RNA transcripts provided the source from which TCR beta CDR3 regions were amplified. The HTBI primer set drove a first-round RT-PCR of the TCR CDR3. TCRdb independently ran MiXCR on the multiplex PCR reads; one entry per CDR3 protein. Altogether 250,000 or so distinct CDR3 sequences are present, around 15% being singletons, with the ten largest covering over 30%. The sample comprised blood. The receptor set was obtained from a woman aged 45 to 65 with Graves' hyperthyroidism that later progressed to Graves' ophthalmopathy.

This clonotype was seen only a few times. This sequence joins TRBV5-1 and TRBJ2-6, with unresolved D. CDR3 length: 17 residues. Germline assignment: CDR1 SGHRS and CDR2 YFSETQ. V gave up 7 bases and J gave up 0 bases, with 17 bases separating them. The CDR3 bases are TGCGCCAGCGGCGTGGAAAATGGATTCTCTGGGGCCAACGTCCTGACTTTC. Its translation: CASGVENGFSGANVLTF.

This clonotype was counted at least ten times. This rearrangement joins TRBV3-1 to TRBJ2-7, with 7 bases aligning to TRBD1. This CDR3 is 15 amino acids long. From germline, CDR1 is LGHDT and CDR2 YNNKEL (reference sequence). The trim removed 11 bases at V and 2 bases at J, leaving 15 bases unmatched. CDR3 in amino acids: CASDSRAGGTYEQYF. CDR3 nucleotide sequence: TGTGCCTCCGATTCAAGGGCAGGGGGTACCTACGAGCAGTACTTC.

The chain carries TRBV14 and TRBJ2-7; D gene uncertain. The CDR3 length is 14 residues. Trimming pared 1 base from V and 7 bases from J, leaving 14 bases between. The germline CDR1 and CDR2 sequences are SGHDN and FVKESK. CDR3 sequence (DNA): TGTGCCAGCAGCCAAGTTTTGTATTATGGTGAGCAGTACTTC. This codes for CASSQVLYYGEQYF.

This rearrangement joins TRBV28 to TRBJ2-3; D call uncertain. The length of the CDR3 is 15 residues. Germline V gives CDR1 MDHEN, CDR2 SYDVKM. V shed 3 bases and J shed 2 bases, with 12 bases lying between them. CDR3 amino acids: CASSFPGEDTDTQYF. The CDR3 coding sequence is TGTGCCAGCAGTTTCCCAGGAGAGGACACAGATACGCAGTATTTT.

In this sample, this clonotype turned up many times. The chain uses TRBV3-1 and TRBJ1-1, with D unclear. CDR1 is LGHDT, CDR2 YNNKEL, per germline (reference sequence). The length of the CDR3 is 14 residues. Trimming shortened V by 0 bases and J by 3 bases, and 8 bases separated the two germline ends. The CDR3 DNA follows: TGTGCCAGCAGCCAAGAACCGGCAGACACTGAAGCTTTCTTT. It specifies CASSQEPADTEAFF.

This clonotype was detected ten times or more. The chain uses TRBV7-6 and TRBJ1-4; D unresolved. CDR1 SGHVS and CDR2 FNYEAQ come from the germline V gene. CDR3 length: 14 amino acids. The V and J ends lost 2 bases and 6 bases respectively, with 10 bases between them. As DNA, the CDR3 is TGTGCCAGCAGCTTACGCCCCCGGGATGAAAAACTGTTTTTT. Translation gives CASSLRPRDEKLFF.

In DNA, the CDR3 is TGTGCCATAAGGGGGTTTGAGAGGGAAAAACTGTTTTTT. This codes for CAIRGFEREKLFF. This sequence joins TRBV10-3 and TRBJ1-4; possibly TRBD1 for D (6 bases). V gave up 9 bases and J gave up 8 bases, with 16 bases separating them. CDR3 size: 13 residues. The germline CDR1 and CDR2 sequences are ENHRY and SYGVKD.

This clonotype was observed at least ten times. This chain joins TRBV3-1 and TRBJ2-6, with D possibly TRBD1 on 5 matching bases. The V end was cut by 2 bases, the J end by 0 bases, with 8 bases between. Germline values: CDR1 LGHDT, CDR2 YNNKEL (reference sequence). The CDR3 is 16 residues long. DNA for the CDR3: TGTGCCAGCAGCCAATACCAGGGCTCTGGGGCCAACGTCCTGACTTTC. Translation gives CASSQYQGSGANVLTF. The variable domain in full, with the rest retrieved from reference TRBV3-1 and TRBJ2-6, is DTAVSQTPKYLVTQMGNDKSIKCEQNLGHDTMYWYKQDSKKFLKIMFSYNNKELIINETVPNRFSPKSPDKAHLNLHINSLELGDSAVYFCASSQYQGSGANVLTFGAGSRLTVL.

Many counts were recorded for this clonotype. The chain uses TRBV9 and TRBJ2-7; D tentatively fits TRBD1 or TRBD2 (7 bases each). CDR1 is SGDLS and CDR2 is YYNGEE in the germline V gene. The V end lost 4 bases, the J end lost 4 bases, and 15 bases lay between the germline ends. The length of the CDR3 is 14 residues. CDR3 sequence (DNA): TGTGCCAGCAGCCTGGGAGGGGGCGGGTACGAGCAGTACTTC. As protein: CASSLGGGGYEQYF.

The chain joins TRBV5-1 to TRBJ2-5, with 11 nucleotides matching TRBD2. V dropped 7 bases and J dropped 5; count of bases not matched to a gene: 13. Germline lookup yields CDR1 SGHRS and CDR2 YFSETQ. The CDR3 has 16 residues. This chain's CDR3 is CASGPGLAAPGETQYF. The CDR3 coding sequence is TGCGCCAGCGGTCCGGGACTAGCGGCCCCCGGTGAGACCCAGTACTTC.

This clonotype occurred many times. The chain uses TRBV7-9 and TRBJ2-7; a weak D match, TRBD1 (5 bases). CDR3 length: 14 residues. CDR1 is SEHNR, CDR2 FQNEAQ, per germline (reference sequence). V was shortened by 5 bases and J by 2 bases, with 13 bases between the two germline ends. The CDR3 region is CASSPSRTTYEQYF. The CDR3 DNA is TGTGCCAGCAGCCCCTCACGGACAACCTACGAGCAGTACTTC.

This clonotype occurred many times. The chain has TRBV12-3 or TRBV12-4 and TRBJ2-7, with TRBD2 matching 15 bases. J lost 6 bases, V lost 4 bases, and 4 bases had no gene match. The CDR3 loop spans 15 amino acids. The CDR3 DNA is TGTGCCAGCAGTTCCGGACTAGCGGGAGGGCGCGAGCAGTACTTC. Encoded protein: CASSSGLAGGREQYF.

This clonotype was detected many times. This sequence joins TRBV5-1 and TRBJ1-2; 10 nucleotides line up with TRBD1. The CDR3 has 15 amino acids. CDR1 is SGHRS, CDR2 YFSETQ, per germline. V lost 4 bases and J lost 5; bases outside the gene matches: 8. CDR3 coding DNA: TGCGCCAGCAGCCCGGGACAGGGGCCAGGTTATGGCTACACCTTC. This sequence encodes CASSPGQGPGYGYTF.

This clonotype has just a few counts. The gene calls are TRBV20-1 and TRBJ1-5, with D possibly TRBD1 on 5 matching bases. Deletions cut 6 bases from V and 5 bases from J, with 23 bases between. Germline-derived CDR1 and CDR2 are DFQATT and SNEGSKA (reference sequence). CDR3 length: 16 amino acids. CDR3 loop: CSARDPSDPSHQPQHF. The CDR3 nucleotides read TGCAGTGCGCGGGACCCCTCAGACCCCTCCCATCAGCCCCAGCATTTT.

This clonotype has only one observation. The chain is built from TRBV28 and TRBJ2-6; D uncertain. Trimming shortened V by 6 bases and J by 0 bases, and 12 bases separated the two germline ends. The germline V gene has CDR1 MDHEN and CDR2 SYDVKM. The CDR3 covers 16 residues. CDR3 sequence: CASSTDGVSGANVLTF. DNA of the CDR3: TGTGCCAGCAGCACGGACGGCGTCTCTGGGGCCAACGTCCTGACTTTC.

The V call is TRBV13, the J call TRBJ2-2; D remains unclear. CDR3 length: 14 amino acids. Germline values: CDR1 PRHDT, CDR2 FYEKMQ (reference sequence). The V end was cut by 1 base, the J end by 1 base, with 4 bases between. CDR3 protein: CASSLEENTGELFF. In nucleotides, the CDR3 is TGTGCCAGCAGCTTAGAGGAGAACACCGGGGAGCTGTTTTTT.

This clonotype was seen at least ten times. The rearrangement uses TRBV27 and TRBJ2-2; D uncertain. Germline V gives CDR1 MNHEY, CDR2 SMNVEV (reference sequence). V gave up 5 bases and J gave up 7 bases, with 11 bases separating them. The CDR3 loop spans 13 amino acids. Here the CDR3 reads CASSPSRIGELFF. DNA of the CDR3: TGTGCCAGCAGTCCGTCTCGCATCGGGGAGCTGTTTTTT.

This rearrangement joins TRBV4-2 to TRBJ2-3; D is undetermined. Trimming pared 2 bases from V and 1 base from J, leaving 4 bases between. The CDR3 runs 13 residues. The germline V gene has CDR1 LGHNA and CDR2 YNFKEQ. This chain's CDR3 is CASSQPGTDTQYF. The CDR3 DNA reads as TGTGCCAGCAGCCAACCGGGCACAGATACGCAGTATTTT.

This clonotype was observed at least ten times. This rearrangement joins TRBV7-2 to TRBJ2-5; a weak D match, TRBD2 (5 bases). The CDR3 has 14 amino acids. Trimming stripped 5 bases from V and 2 bases from J, with 12 bases between. Germline CDR1 is SGHTA and CDR2 is FQGNSA. CDR3 bases: TGTGCCAGCAGCCCAAGACGGACTCAAGAGACCCAGTACTTC. It yields the protein CASSPRRTQETQYF.

This clonotype was picked up many times. This chain joins TRBV27 and TRBJ2-1; the match to TRBD2 covers 9 bases. This CDR3 is 16 amino acids long. The V gene's germline CDR1 is MNHEY and CDR2 SMNVEV (reference sequence). J was trimmed by 4 bases and V by 5 bases; bases with no gene match: 9. CDR3 sequence: CASSPYTSGLYNEQFF. As DNA, the CDR3 is TGTGCCAGCAGTCCCTATACTAGCGGGTTGTACAATGAGCAGTTCTTC.

At least ten counts were recorded for this clonotype. This chain uses TRBV2 with TRBJ2-5; TRBD1 aligns across 8 bases. The CDR3 is 15 residues long. Trimming removed 5 bases from V and 2 bases from J; junction bases left unmatched: 7. Germline CDR1 is SNHLY and CDR2 is FYNNEI. The CDR3 sequence is CASSRMGQAQETQYF. DNA of the CDR3: TGTGCCAGCAGTCGTATGGGACAGGCACAAGAGACCCAGTACTTC.

This clonotype was seen repeatedly, ten times or more. V and J are TRBV5-1 and TRBJ1-3; D uncertain. CDR1 SGHRS and CDR2 YFSETQ come from the germline V gene. Trimming pared 4 bases from V and 5 bases from J, leaving 13 bases between. This CDR3 spans 14 amino acids. The CDR3 DNA reads TGCGCCAGCAGCCCCGGGAACACGAGAAACACCATATATTTT. It encodes CASSPGNTRNTIYF.

The CDR3 DNA reads as TGTGCCAGCAGTGAAGCCATAGCCTACGAGCAGTACTTC. As protein: CASSEAIAYEQYF. The chain links TRBV6-1 to TRBJ2-7; D remains ambiguous. Trimming cost V 0 bases and J 2 bases, with 5 bases left between them. This CDR3 is 13 amino acids long. Looked up from germline, CDR1 is MNHNS and CDR2 is SASEGT.